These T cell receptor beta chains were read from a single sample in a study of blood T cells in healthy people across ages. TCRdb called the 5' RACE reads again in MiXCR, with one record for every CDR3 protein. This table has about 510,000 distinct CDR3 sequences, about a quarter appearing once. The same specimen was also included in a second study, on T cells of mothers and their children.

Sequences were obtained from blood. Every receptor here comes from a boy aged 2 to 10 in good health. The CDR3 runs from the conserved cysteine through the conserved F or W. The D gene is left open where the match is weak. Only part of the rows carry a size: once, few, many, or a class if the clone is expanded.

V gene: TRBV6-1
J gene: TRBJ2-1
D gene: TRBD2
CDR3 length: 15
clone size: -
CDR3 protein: CASIRLAGGIDEQFF
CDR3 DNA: TGTGCCAGCATTCGACTAGCGGGAGGGATCGATGAGCAGTTCTTC

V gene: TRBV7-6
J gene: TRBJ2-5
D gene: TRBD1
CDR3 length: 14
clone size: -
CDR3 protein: CASSSGTAPRQQYF
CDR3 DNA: TGTGCCAGCAGCTCCGGGACAGCCCCCCGTCAGCAGTACTTC

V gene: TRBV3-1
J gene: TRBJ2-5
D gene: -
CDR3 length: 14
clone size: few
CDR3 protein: CASSPNPGPETQYF
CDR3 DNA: TGTGCCAGCAGCCCCAACCCGGGCCCAGAGACCCAGTACTTC

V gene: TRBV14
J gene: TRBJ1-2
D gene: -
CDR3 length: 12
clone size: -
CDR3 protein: CASSPGVGGYTF
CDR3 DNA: TGTGCCAGCAGTCCGGGAGTTGGAGGCTACACCTTC

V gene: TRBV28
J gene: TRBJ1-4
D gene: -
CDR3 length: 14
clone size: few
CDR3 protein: CASKRQATNEKLFF
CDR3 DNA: TGTGCCAGCAAGAGACAGGCAACTAATGAAAAACTGTTTTTT

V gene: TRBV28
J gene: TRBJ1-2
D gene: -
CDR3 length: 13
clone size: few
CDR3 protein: CASRGGGGYGYTF
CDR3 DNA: TGTGCCAGCAGAGGGGGGGGGGGCTATGGCTACACCTTC

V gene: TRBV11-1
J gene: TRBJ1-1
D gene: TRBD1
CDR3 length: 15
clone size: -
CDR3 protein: CASSPGQGIRTEAFF
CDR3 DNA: TGTGCCAGCAGCCCGGGACAGGGGATAAGGACTGAAGCTTTCTTT

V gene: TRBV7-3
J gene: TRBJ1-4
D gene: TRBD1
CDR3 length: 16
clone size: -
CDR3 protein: CASSLKDRGFNEKLFF
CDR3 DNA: TGTGCCAGCAGCTTAAAGGACAGGGGCTTTAATGAAAAACTGTTTTTT

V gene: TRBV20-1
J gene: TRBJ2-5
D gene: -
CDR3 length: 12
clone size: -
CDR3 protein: CSARWLGETQYF
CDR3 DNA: TGCAGTGCTAGGTGGCTGGGGGAGACCCAGTACTTC

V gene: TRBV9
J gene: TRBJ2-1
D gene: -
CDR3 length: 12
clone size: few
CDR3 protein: CASSVGTDEQFF
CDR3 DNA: TGTGCCAGCAGCGTCGGGACTGATGAGCAGTTCTTC

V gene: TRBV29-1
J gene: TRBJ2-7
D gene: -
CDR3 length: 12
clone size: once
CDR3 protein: CSAELADYEQYF
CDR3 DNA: TGCAGCGCTGAACTAGCTGACTACGAGCAGTACTTC

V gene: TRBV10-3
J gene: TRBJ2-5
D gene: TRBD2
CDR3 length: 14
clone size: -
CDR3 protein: CAIRETSAWETQYF
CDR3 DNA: TGTGCCATCAGGGAGACTAGCGCCTGGGAGACCCAGTACTTC

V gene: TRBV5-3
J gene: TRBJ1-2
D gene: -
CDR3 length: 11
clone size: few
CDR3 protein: CAGSLGDGYTF
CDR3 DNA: TGTGCCGGAAGCTTGGGGGATGGCTACACCTTC

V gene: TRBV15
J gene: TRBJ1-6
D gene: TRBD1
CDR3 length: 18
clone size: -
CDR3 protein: CATSRDPPRGTGSSPLHF
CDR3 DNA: TGTGCCACCAGCAGAGATCCCCCCCGCGGGACAGGGTCATCACCCCTCCACTTT

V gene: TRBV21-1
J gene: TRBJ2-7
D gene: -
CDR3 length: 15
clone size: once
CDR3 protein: CASSKGDRETYEQYF
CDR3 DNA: TGTGCCAGCAGCAAAGGGGACAGGGAGACCTACGAGCAGTACTTC

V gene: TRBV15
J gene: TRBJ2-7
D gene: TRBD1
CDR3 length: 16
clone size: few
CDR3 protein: CATSSATGTGSDEQYF
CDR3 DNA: TGTGCCACCAGCAGTGCGACCGGGACAGGGTCGGACGAGCAGTACTTC

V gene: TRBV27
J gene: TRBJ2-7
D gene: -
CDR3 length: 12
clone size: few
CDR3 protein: CASWDGYYEQYF
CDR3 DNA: TGTGCCAGCTGGGACGGTTACTACGAGCAGTACTTC

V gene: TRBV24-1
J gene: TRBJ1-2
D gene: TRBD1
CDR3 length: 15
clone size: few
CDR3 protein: CATSDWVGGRHGYTF
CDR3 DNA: TGTGCCACCAGTGATTGGGTAGGGGGCCGACATGGCTACACCTTC

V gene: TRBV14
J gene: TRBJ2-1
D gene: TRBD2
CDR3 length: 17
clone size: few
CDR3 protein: CASSRRTGTSGTNEQFF
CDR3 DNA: TGTGCCAGCAGCCGGCGAACCGGGACTAGCGGGACCAATGAGCAGTTCTTC

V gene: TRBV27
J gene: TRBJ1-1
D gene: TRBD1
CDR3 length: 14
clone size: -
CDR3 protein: CASSFSTGGTEAFF
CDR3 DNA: TGTGCCAGCAGTTTCTCGACAGGGGGAACTGAAGCTTTCTTT

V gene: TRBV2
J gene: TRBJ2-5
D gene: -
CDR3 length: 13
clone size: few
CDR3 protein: CASRGRHQETQYF
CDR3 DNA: TGTGCCAGCAGGGGACGGCACCAAGAGACCCAGTACTTC

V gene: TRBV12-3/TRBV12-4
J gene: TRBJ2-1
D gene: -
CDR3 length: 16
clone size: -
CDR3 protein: CASTPSRDWSYNEQFF
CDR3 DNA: TGTGCCAGCACCCCGTCCCGGGACTGGTCCTACAATGAGCAGTTCTTC

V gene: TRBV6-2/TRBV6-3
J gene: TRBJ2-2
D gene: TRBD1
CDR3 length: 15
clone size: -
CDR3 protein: CASSPPGGITGELFF
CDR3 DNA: TGTGCCAGCAGCCCACCAGGGGGAATCACCGGGGAGCTGTTTTTT

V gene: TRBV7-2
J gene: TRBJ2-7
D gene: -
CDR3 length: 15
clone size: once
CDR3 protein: CASSSCISPGNEQYF
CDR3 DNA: TGTGCCAGCAGCTCCTGTATATCTCCAGGTAACGAGCAGTACTTC

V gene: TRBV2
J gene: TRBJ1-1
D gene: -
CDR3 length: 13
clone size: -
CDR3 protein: CASRADSYTEAFF
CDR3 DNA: TGTGCCAGCAGGGCCGACAGTTACACTGAAGCTTTCTTT

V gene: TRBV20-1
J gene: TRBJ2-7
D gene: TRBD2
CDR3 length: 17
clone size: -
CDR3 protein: CSARDKGVAGGSYEQYF
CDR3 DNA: TGCAGTGCTAGAGATAAAGGGGTAGCGGGGGGCTCCTACGAGCAGTACTTC

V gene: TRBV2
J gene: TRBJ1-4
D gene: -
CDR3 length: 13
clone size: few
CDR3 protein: CASRGQPNEKLFF
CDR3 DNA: TGTGCCAGTAGAGGACAGCCAAATGAAAAACTGTTTTTT

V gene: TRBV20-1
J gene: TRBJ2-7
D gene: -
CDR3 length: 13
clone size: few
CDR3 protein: CSARDGTRDEQYF
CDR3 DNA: TGCAGTGCTAGAGATGGTACTCGGGACGAGCAGTACTTC

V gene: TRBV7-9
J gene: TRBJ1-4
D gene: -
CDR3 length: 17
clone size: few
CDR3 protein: CASSSRENGATNEKLFF
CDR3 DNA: TGTGCCAGCAGCTCCCGGGAAAACGGCGCAACTAATGAAAAACTGTTTTTT

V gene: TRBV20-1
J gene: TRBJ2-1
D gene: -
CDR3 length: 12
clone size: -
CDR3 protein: CSARENSEEQFF
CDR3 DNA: TGCAGTGCTAGAGAAAATAGCGAAGAGCAGTTCTTC

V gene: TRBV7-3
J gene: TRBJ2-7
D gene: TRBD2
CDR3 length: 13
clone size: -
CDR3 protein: CASGFGGGNEQYF
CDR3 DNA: TGTGCCTCGGGTTTTGGGGGGGGTAACGAGCAGTACTTC

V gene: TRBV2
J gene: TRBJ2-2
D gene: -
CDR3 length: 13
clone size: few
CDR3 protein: CASMADNAGELFF
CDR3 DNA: TGTGCCAGCATGGCGGATAACGCCGGGGAGCTGTTTTTT

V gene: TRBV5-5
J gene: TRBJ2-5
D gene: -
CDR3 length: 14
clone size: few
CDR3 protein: CASSVTRGGETQYF
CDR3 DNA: TGTGCCAGCAGCGTAACTAGAGGTGGAGAGACCCAGTACTTC

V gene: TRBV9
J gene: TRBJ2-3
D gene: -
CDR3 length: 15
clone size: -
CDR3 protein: CASSVGNQYTDTQYF
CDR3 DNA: TGTGCCAGCAGCGTAGGAAATCAATATACAGATACGCAGTATTTT

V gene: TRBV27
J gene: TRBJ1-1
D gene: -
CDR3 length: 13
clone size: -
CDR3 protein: CASSLSPSAEAFF
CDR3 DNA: TGTGCCAGCAGTTTATCCCCCTCGGCTGAAGCTTTCTTT

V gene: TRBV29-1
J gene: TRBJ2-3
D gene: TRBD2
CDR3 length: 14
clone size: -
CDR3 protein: CSVGTSGNTDTQYF
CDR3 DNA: TGCAGCGTCGGTACTAGCGGAAACACAGATACGCAGTATTTT

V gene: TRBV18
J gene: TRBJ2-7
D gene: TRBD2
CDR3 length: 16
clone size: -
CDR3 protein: CASSPGTSGVSYEQCF
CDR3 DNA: TGTGCCAGCTCACCAGGGACTAGCGGGGTCTCCTACGAGCAGTGCTTC

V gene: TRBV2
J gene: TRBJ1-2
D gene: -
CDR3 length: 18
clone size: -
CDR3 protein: CASRRGMDGGGSNYGYTF
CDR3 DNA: TGTGCCAGCAGGAGGGGGATGGACGGAGGAGGTTCTAACTATGGCTACACCTTC

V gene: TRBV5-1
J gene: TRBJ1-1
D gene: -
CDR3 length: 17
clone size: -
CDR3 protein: CASSLAWGLLPNTEAFF
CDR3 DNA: TGCGCCAGCAGCTTAGCTTGGGGGCTTTTGCCGAACACTGAAGCTTTCTTT

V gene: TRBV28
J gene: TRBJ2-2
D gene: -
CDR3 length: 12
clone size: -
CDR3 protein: CASTGQGLRLFF
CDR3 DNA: TGTGCCAGCACCGGTCAGGGGTTGAGGTTGTTTTTT

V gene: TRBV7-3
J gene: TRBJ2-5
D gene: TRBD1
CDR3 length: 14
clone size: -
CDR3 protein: CASSLTGTSETQYF
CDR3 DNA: TGTGCCAGCAGCTTGACAGGGACGTCAGAGACCCAGTACTTC

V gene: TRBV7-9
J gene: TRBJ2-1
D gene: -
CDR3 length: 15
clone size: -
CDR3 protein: CASSFSSAGTNEQFF
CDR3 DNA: TGTGCCAGCAGCTTTTCTAGCGCCGGTACAAATGAGCAGTTCTTC

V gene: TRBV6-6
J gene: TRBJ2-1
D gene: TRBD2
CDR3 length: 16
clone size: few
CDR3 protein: CASRGLWGLATHEQFF
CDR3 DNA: TGTGCCAGCAGGGGGCTGTGGGGACTAGCAACCCATGAGCAGTTCTTC

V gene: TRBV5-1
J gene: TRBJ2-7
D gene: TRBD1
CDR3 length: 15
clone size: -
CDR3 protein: CASSLRTGAFYEQYF
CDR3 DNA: TGCGCCAGCAGCCTTCGGACAGGGGCCTTCTACGAGCAGTACTTC

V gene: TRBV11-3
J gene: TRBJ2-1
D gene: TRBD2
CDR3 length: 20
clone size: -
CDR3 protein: CASSLEKRLAGLFSYNEQFF
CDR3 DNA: TGTGCCAGCAGCTTAGAGAAACGACTAGCGGGACTGTTCTCCTACAATGAGCAGTTCTTC

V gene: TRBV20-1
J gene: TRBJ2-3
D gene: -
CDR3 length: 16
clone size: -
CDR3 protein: CSASAHTLLSTDTQYF
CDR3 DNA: TGCAGTGCTAGTGCTCATACGTTGCTTAGCACAGATACGCAGTATTTT

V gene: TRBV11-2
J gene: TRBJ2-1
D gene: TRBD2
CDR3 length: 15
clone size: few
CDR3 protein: CASSLGTSGLNEQFF
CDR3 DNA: TGTGCCAGCAGCTTAGGGACTAGCGGGCTCAATGAGCAGTTCTTC

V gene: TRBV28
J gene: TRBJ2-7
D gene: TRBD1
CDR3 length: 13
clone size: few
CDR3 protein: CASSPQGADEQYF
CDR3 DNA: TGTGCCAGCAGTCCACAGGGGGCGGACGAGCAGTACTTC

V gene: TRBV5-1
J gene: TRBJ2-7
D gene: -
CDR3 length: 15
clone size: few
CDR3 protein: CASSLATGTLYEQYF
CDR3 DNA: TGCGCCAGCAGCTTGGCCACCGGGACGTTGTACGAGCAGTACTTC

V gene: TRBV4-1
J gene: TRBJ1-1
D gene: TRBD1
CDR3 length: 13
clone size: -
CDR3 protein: CASSHPGTGEAFF
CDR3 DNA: TGCGCCAGCAGCCATCCCGGGACAGGGGAAGCTTTCTTT

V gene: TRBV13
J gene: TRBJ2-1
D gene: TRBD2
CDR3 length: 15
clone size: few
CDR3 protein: CASSPGTSGANEQFF
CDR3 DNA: TGTGCCAGCAGCCCTGGGACTAGCGGGGCCAATGAGCAGTTCTTC

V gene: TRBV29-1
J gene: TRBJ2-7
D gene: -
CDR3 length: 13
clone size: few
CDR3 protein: CSVDRDGSYEQYF
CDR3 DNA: TGCAGCGTTGATCGGGACGGCTCCTACGAGCAGTACTTC

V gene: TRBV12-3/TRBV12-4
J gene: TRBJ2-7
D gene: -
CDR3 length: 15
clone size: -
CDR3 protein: CASSSLTRGSYEQYF
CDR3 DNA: TGTGCCAGCAGTTCCCTAACTCGAGGGTCATACGAGCAGTACTTC

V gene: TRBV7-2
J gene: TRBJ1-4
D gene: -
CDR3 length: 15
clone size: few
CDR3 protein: CASSILGRTNEKLFF
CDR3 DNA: TGTGCCAGCAGCATATTGGGGCGAACTAATGAAAAACTGTTTTTT